These 29 T cell receptor beta chains share one sample of origin, sequenced in a study of T-cell reconstitution after alpha-beta-depleted transplantation in children. A library of TCRbeta sequences, prepared with unique molecular identifiers, was generated. TCRdb re-called the PCR reads through MiXCR, storing one row per CDR3 protein. This table has about 370,000 distinct CDR3 sequences, around 20% appearing once. The source was PBMCs from the stem cell graft donor, collected from the stem cell graft. Every receptor here comes from a human donor who donated a stem cell graft to a child with acute myeloid leukemia.

V and J are TRBV12-3 or TRBV12-4 and TRBJ1-2; 9 bases are shared with TRBD1. J was trimmed by 7 bases and V by 2 bases; bases with no gene match: 14. This CDR3 is built from 17 residues. CDR3 protein: CASSLSDRGSRYGGYTF. CDR3 nucleotide sequence: TGTGCCAGCAGTTTATCGGACAGGGGATCACGGTACGGTGGCTACACCTTC.

This clonotype was seen only a few times. This sequence joins TRBV2 and TRBJ1-1, with D unresolved. Germline assignment: CDR1 SNHLY and CDR2 FYNNEI. The CDR3 spans 13 residues. V was clipped by 2 bases and J by 4 bases, with 8 bases between them. The CDR3 sequence: CASSERGGTEAFF. In nucleotides, the CDR3 is TGTGCCAGCAGTGAACGAGGTGGCACTGAAGCTTTCTTT.

The gene calls are TRBV4-2 and TRBJ2-5, with D unresolved. Germline-derived CDR1 and CDR2 are LGHNA and YNFKEQ. V gave up 0 bases and J gave up 2 bases, with 10 bases separating them. CDR3 length equals 15 residues. The CDR3 protein is CASSQDKLLQETQYF. The CDR3 DNA reads TGTGCCAGCAGCCAAGATAAACTCCTACAAGAGACCCAGTACTTC.

This clonotype has more than one count but fewer than ten. This chain joins TRBV5-1 and TRBJ2-1; 7 positions match TRBD1. The germline V gene has CDR1 SGHRS and CDR2 YFSETQ. The CDR3 consists of 17 residues. V was pared by 0 bases and J by 5 bases, with 11 bases of the junction left unmatched. This chain's CDR3 is CASSLAGWGTAHNEQFF. CDR3 DNA: TGCGCCAGCAGCTTGGCCGGGTGGGGGACAGCCCACAATGAGCAGTTCTTC.

This clonotype was detected only a few times. The gene calls are TRBV7-3 and TRBJ2-1, with D unresolved. Germline loops: CDR1 SGHTA, CDR2 FQGTGA. The CDR3 sequence is 16 residues long. Trimming pared 6 bases from V and 0 bases from J, leaving 15 bases between. In DNA form, the CDR3 reads TGTGCCAGCAGTCTGCTGGCGGAGAGCTCCTACAATGAGCAGTTCTTC. Protein sequence: CASSLLAESSYNEQFF.

This clonotype was seen a handful of times. The V gene is TRBV6-9, the J gene TRBJ2-7; D not resolved. Germline values: CDR1 MNHGY, CDR2 SVAAGI. The CDR3 spans 12 residues. V lost 5 bases and J 2 bases, leaving 7 bases between the germline ends. Here the CDR3 DNA reads TGTGCCAGCAGTCATGATACCTACGAGCAGTACTTC. Amino acid sequence: CASSHDTYEQYF.

The V and J genes are TRBV29-1 and TRBJ1-3; 7 bases are a match to TRBD1. CDR1 SQVTM and CDR2 ANQGSEA come from the germline V gene. With 4 bases clipped from V and 8 bases from J, the junction kept 8 bases outside the gene matches. The CDR3 sequence is 13 residues long. CDR3 amino acids: CSVVRPGGDTIYF. CDR3 DNA sequence: TGCAGCGTTGTCAGGCCAGGGGGAGACACCATATATTTT. The whole variable domain, remainder taken from reference TRBV29-1 and TRBJ1-3, is SAVISQKPSRDICQRGTSLTIQCQVDSQVTMMFWYRQQPGQSLTLIATANQGSEATYESGFVIDKFPISRPNLTFSTLTVSNMSPEDSSIYLCSVVRPGGDTIYFGEGSWLTVV.

This clonotype was counted ten times or more. The chain links TRBV29-1 to TRBJ2-1; 12 bases agree with TRBD2. V was pared by 6 bases and J by 7 bases, with 7 bases of the junction left unmatched. Germline V gene sequence: CDR1 SQVTM, CDR2 ANQGSEA. CDR3 length: 14 residues. The CDR3 DNA reads TGCAGCGTCCTGACTAGCGGGAGACGTAATGAGCAGTTCTTC. Amino acids: CSVLTSGRRNEQFF.

The CDR3 DNA sequence: TGTGCCAGCTCACCAAGGCAGGCCGGGACTGGAAACACCATATATTTT. Translation: CASSPRQAGTGNTIYF. The chain has TRBV18 and TRBJ1-3, with unresolved D. The CDR3 is made up of 16 amino acids. Trimming shortened V by 2 bases and J by 2 bases, and 13 bases separated the two germline ends. Germline assignment: CDR1 KGHSH and CDR2 LQKENI.

The table lists this clonotype with many counts. The chain links TRBV20-1 to TRBJ2-7; TRBD2 might be the D (5 bases). This CDR3 is built from 14 residues. The germline gives CDR1 DFQATT, CDR2 SNEGSKA (reference sequence). V was shortened by 0 bases and J by 0 bases, with 9 bases between the two germline ends. The CDR3 sequence is CSAREDSSSYEQYF. The CDR3 region has the DNA TGCAGTGCTAGAGAGGACTCTAGCTCCTACGAGCAGTACTTC.

CDR3 residues: CASRPTSGRSTGELFF. Written as DNA, the CDR3 is TGCGCCAGCAGACCTACTAGCGGGAGGTCCACCGGGGAGCTGTTTTTT. V gene TRBV5-1 combines with J gene TRBJ2-2, with TRBD2 identical over 12 bases. CDR3 length: 16 amino acids. Trimming took 5 bases from V and 4 from J; bases not matched to a gene: 6. The germline V gene encodes CDR1 SGHRS and CDR2 YFSETQ.

This clonotype has just a few counts. The rearrangement uses TRBV12-3 or TRBV12-4 and TRBJ1-1; D uncertain. This CDR3 comprises 12 residues. V was shortened by 5 bases and J by 4 bases, with 8 bases between the two germline ends. The CDR3 loop is CASSPGSTEAFF. The CDR3 region has the DNA TGTGCCAGCAGTCCTGGATCCACTGAAGCTTTCTTT.

Only a few counts were recorded for this clonotype. The chain is built from TRBV5-1 and TRBJ2-4, with TRBD2 matching 13 bases. CDR1 is SGHRS and CDR2 is YFSETQ in the germline V gene. This CDR3 contains 16 residues. The J segment lost 8 bases and the V segment lost 0 bases, leaving 5 bases of the junction unmatched. The CDR3 coding sequence is TGCGCCAGCAGCTTGGGCGGGACTAGCGGGAATGACATTCAGTACTTC. Translation: CASSLGGTSGNDIQYF.

This clonotype has at least ten counts. The V gene is TRBV20-1, the J gene TRBJ2-5; TRBD1 matches 7 bases. CDR1 DFQATT and CDR2 SNEGSKA come from the germline V gene (reference sequence). V shed 5 bases and J 4 bases; nucleotides not matched to a gene: 1. This CDR3 contains 11 residues. The DNA of the CDR3 is TGCAGTGCTTACAGGGGAGAGACCCAGTACTTC. Its protein is CSAYRGETQYF.

This clonotype was counted a few times. The rearrangement uses TRBV20-1 and TRBJ2-7, with 10 bases that match TRBD1. V shed 2 bases and J 5 bases; nucleotides not matched to a gene: 6. CDR3 size: 14 residues. Germline CDR1 DFQATT, CDR2 SNEGSKA (reference sequence). The CDR3 bases are TGCAGTGCTAGATCCGACAGGGGGCCTAACGAGCAGTACTTC. It codes for CSARSDRGPNEQYF.

This clonotype showed up many times. This rearrangement joins TRBV29-1 to TRBJ1-2, with a possible D match to TRBD1 (6 bases). Germline-derived CDR1 and CDR2 are SQVTM and ANQGSEA. Trimming stripped 5 bases from V and 2 bases from J, with 12 bases between. This CDR3 comprises 13 residues. The CDR3 DNA reads as TGCAGCGTTAGGGACAAAGGCAACTATGGCTACACCTTC. Translation: CSVRDKGNYGYTF.

In its sample, this clonotype was seen many times. The CDR3 loop is CASSDGQGLSSLHF. CDR3 bases: TGTGCCAGCAGTGACGGACAGGGGCTTTCGTCCCTCCACTTT. This chain connects TRBV6-1 to TRBJ1-6; TRBD1 matches 9 bases. The junction had 8 bases not matched to a gene; V was cut back by 3 bases and J by 14 bases. The CDR3 length is 14 residues. Germline lookup yields CDR1 MNHNS and CDR2 SASEGT.

This sequence joins TRBV20-1 and TRBJ2-1, with 7 bases aligning to TRBD2. The germline CDR1 and CDR2 sequences are DFQATT and SNEGSKA (reference sequence). The CDR3 is 15 residues long. V lost 1 base and J lost 10; bases outside the gene matches: 13. In nucleotides, the CDR3 is TGCAGTGCTAGAGTGGGCGGGAGTATCCCCCAGGAGCAGTTCTTC. It is translated as CSARVGGSIPQEQFF.

The V gene is TRBV29-1, the J gene TRBJ1-3; no firm D call. The CDR3 is 14 residues long. CDR1 and CDR2 (germline): SQVTM, ANQGSEA. The V end lost 0 bases, the J end lost 0 bases, and 6 bases lay between the germline ends. CDR3 loop: CSVEDQVSGNTIYF. DNA of the CDR3: TGCAGCGTTGAAGATCAGGTCTCTGGAAACACCATATATTTT.

The CDR3 sequence is CSAIRTVTLTDTQYF. CDR3 coding DNA: TGCAGTGCCATCCGGACAGTTACCCTCACAGATACGCAGTATTTT. V is TRBV20-1 and J is TRBJ2-3, with D perhaps TRBD1 (6 bases). V was clipped by 6 bases and J by 2 bases, with 18 bases between them. This CDR3 spans 15 amino acids. CDR1 is DFQATT, CDR2 SNEGSKA, per germline (reference sequence).

CDR3 residues: CASSLGTADFNYGYTF. CDR3 nucleotides: TGTGCCAGCAGTTTAGGCACCGCAGACTTTAACTATGGCTACACCTTC. The rearrangement links TRBV12-3 or TRBV12-4 to TRBJ1-2; D is ambiguous. The germline V and J ends were trimmed by 1 base and 1 base, with 13 bases remaining between them. This CDR3 has 16 residues.

This clonotype was observed at least ten times. This chain joins TRBV5-5 and TRBJ2-6; D uncertain. The germline V and J ends were trimmed by 4 bases and 0 bases, with 17 bases remaining between them. CDR3 length equals 18 residues. CDR1 and CDR2 (germline): SGHKS, YYEKEE (reference sequence). CDR3 sequence: CASSDLRIRTSGANVLTF. The CDR3 DNA reads as TGTGCCAGCAGCGACCTCCGGATTCGGACCTCTGGGGCCAACGTCCTGACTTTC.

J is TRBJ1-5 and V is TRBV7-9; D is ambiguous. CDR1 and CDR2 from the germline V gene are SEHNR and FQNEAQ (reference sequence). The CDR3 totals 16 residues. V gave up 4 bases and J gave up 0 bases, with 13 bases separating them. CDR3 amino acids: CASSSQSGLSNQPQHF. The CDR3 nucleotides are TGTGCCAGCAGCTCACAGTCCGGACTTAGCAATCAGCCCCAGCATTTT.

This chain joins TRBV7-3 and TRBJ2-3, with 7 bases lining up with TRBD2. CDR3 size: 15 residues. The V and J ends lost 5 bases and 2 bases, in that order; junction bases with no gene match: 7. Germline V CDR1 and CDR2: SGHTA, FQGTGA. CDR3 bases: TGTGCCAGCAGCGTCTTACTAGCGAACACAGATACGCAGTATTTT. This sequence encodes CASSVLLANTDTQYF.

This clonotype showed up many times. The CDR3 nucleotides read TGCAGTGCCCCCCTGGTAGGGCATTCCACCCGCGGGGCCAACGTCCTGACTTTC. The encoded protein is CSAPLVGHSTRGANVLTF. V gene TRBV20-1 combines with J gene TRBJ2-6; D call uncertain. Germline assignment: CDR1 DFQATT and CDR2 SNEGSKA (reference sequence). This CDR3 region has 18 residues. Trimming removed 6 bases from V and 4 bases from J, with 25 bases in between.

This clonotype was observed a few times. This sequence joins TRBV28 and TRBJ1-2; no reliable D call. V lost 3 bases and J 2 bases, leaving 7 bases between the germline ends. Germline V CDR1 and CDR2: MDHEN, SYDVKM. There are 13 residues in the CDR3. The CDR3 is CASSFPQNYGYTF. The CDR3 DNA follows: TGTGCCAGCAGTTTCCCACAGAACTATGGCTACACCTTC.

The J gene is TRBJ1-2, the V gene TRBV29-1; D possibly corresponds to TRBD1 (6 bases). The CDR3 is 13 residues long. CDR1 is SQVTM, CDR2 ANQGSEA, per germline. V gave up 3 bases and J gave up 4 bases, with 12 bases separating them. This CDR3 reads CSVETGVSYGYTF. CDR3 DNA sequence: TGCAGCGTTGAGACAGGTGTATCCTATGGCTACACCTTC.

This sequence joins TRBV7-2 and TRBJ2-7; D not resolved. This CDR3 comprises 17 residues. Germline V gene data show CDR1 as SGHTA and CDR2 as FQGNSA. Trimming stripped 1 base from V and 0 bases from J, with 16 bases between. CDR3 sequence reads: CASSLVGPDSLSYEQYF. The CDR3, as DNA: TGTGCCAGCAGCTTAGTGGGTCCCGATAGCCTCTCCTACGAGCAGTACTTC.

This clonotype was seen ten or more times. This rearrangement joins TRBV13 to TRBJ2-7; D gene unclear. This CDR3 spans 15 amino acids. Trimming removed 5 bases at V and 3 bases at J, with 17 bases between. The V gene's germline CDR1 is PRHDT and CDR2 FYEKMQ (reference sequence). CDR3 in amino acids: CASSPTEGFGYEQYF. In DNA, the CDR3 is TGTGCCAGCAGCCCAACCGAAGGGTTTGGCTACGAGCAGTACTTC. The variable domain in full, completed from reference TRBV13 and TRBJ2-7, reads AAGVIQSPRHLIKEKRETATLKCYPIPRHDTVYWYQQGPGQDPQFLISFYEKMQSDKGSIPDRFSAQQFSDYHSELNMSSLELGDSALYFCASSPTEGFGYEQYFGPGTRLTVT.